Presented here are 28 T cell receptor beta chains from one specimen sequenced in a study of lymphopenia after photon versus proton radiotherapy. Measured with immunoSEQ multiplex PCR; TCRdb has only the in-frame clones, and not every one. In the table there are around 150,000 clones, about 88% of which are singletons. The sample here was peripheral blood, taken from a patient treated with photon-based radiotherapy. These TCRs come from a man in his fifties or sixties with gastric cancer.

The rearrangement joins TRBV28 to TRBJ1-5; D is unresolved. The CDR3 contains 15 residues. Trimming stripped 7 bases from V and 3 bases from J, with 16 bases between. Germline CDR1 MDHEN, CDR2 SYDVKM. This CDR3 reads CASTSVLGYNQPQHF. The DNA for the CDR3 is TGTGCCAGCACCTCCGTTTTGGGGTACAATCAGCCCCAGCATTTT.

This chain uses TRBV6-1 with TRBJ1-2; the D gene is possibly TRBD1 (6 bases). The CDR3 has 15 amino acids. Trimming cost V 5 bases and J 4 bases, with 17 bases left between them. Germline values: CDR1 MNHNS, CDR2 SASEGT. CDR3 loop: CASSNKQGGGYGYTF. The CDR3 nucleotides are TGTGCCAGCAGTAATAAGCAGGGAGGGGGCTATGGCTACACCTTC.

This chain links TRBV29-1 with TRBJ2-3; 16 bases agree with TRBD2. Trimming cost V 6 bases and J 4 bases; bases outside gene matches: 13. The CDR3 loop spans 18 amino acids. Germline V gene sequence: CDR1 SQVTM, CDR2 ANQGSEA. The CDR3 sequence is CSVFGTSGRALRPDTQYF. DNA for the CDR3: TGCAGCGTCTTCGGGACTAGCGGGAGGGCCCTCCGTCCAGATACGCAGTATTTT.

In its sample, this clone was seen once. The same CDR3 can be traced to other DNA sequences in this sample. The chain carries TRBV7-2 and TRBJ1-1, with D hard to call. The CDR3 runs 13 residues. V was shortened by 2 bases and J by 4 bases, with 8 bases between the two germline ends. Germline assignment: CDR1 SGHTA and CDR2 FQGNSA. The CDR3 nucleotides read TGTGCCAGCAGCTTAAACCGCCCCACTGAAGCTTTCTTT. It encodes CASSLNRPTEAFF.

The rearrangement joins TRBV30 to TRBJ2-3, with 7 bases identical to TRBD1. Germline-derived CDR1 and CDR2 are GTSNPN and SVGIG (reference sequence). The CDR3 loop spans 15 amino acids. Unmatched junction bases numbered 9, after V lost 2 bases and J lost 4 bases. In DNA, the CDR3 is TGTGCCTGGAGTAGACAGGGTTTGAGCGCAGATACGCAGTATTTT. Residues: CAWSRQGLSADTQYF.

The V call is TRBV11-3, the J call TRBJ2-7; D is unclear. Germline CDR1 and CDR2: SGHNT and YENEEA. This CDR3 is built from 13 residues. V lost 5 bases and J 0 bases, leaving 8 bases between the germline ends. This CDR3 is CASSLSGSYEQYF. The DNA of the CDR3 is TGTGCCAGCAGCCTATCAGGCTCCTACGAGCAGTACTTC. The full variable domain, its missing parts supplied by reference TRBV11-3 and TRBJ2-7, is EAGVVQSPRYKIIEKKQPVAFWCNPISGHNTLYWYLQNLGQGPELLIRYENEEAVDDSQLPKDRFSAERLKGVDSTLKIQPAELGDSAVYLCASSLSGSYEQYFGPGTRLTVT.

This rearrangement joins TRBV5-6 to TRBJ1-1; D gene ambiguous. This CDR3 contains 14 residues. Trimming left V 1 base short and J 7 bases short, with 14 bases between. Germline assignment: CDR1 SGHDT and CDR2 YYEEEE. CDR3 sequence: CASSLRSVTGEAFF. The CDR3 region has the DNA TGTGCCAGCAGCTTGAGGTCAGTCACCGGTGAAGCTTTCTTT.

CDR3 sequence reads: CSGRGIAGRDTQYF. CDR3 nucleotides: TGCAGCGGCAGGGGGATAGCGGGAAGGGATACGCAGTATTTT. The chain links TRBV29-1 to TRBJ2-3; a possible D gene is TRBD2 (8 bases). Germline V gene lookup returns CDR1 SQVTM and CDR2 ANQGSEA. The CDR3 spans 14 residues. Trimming removed 7 bases at V and 6 bases at J, with 20 bases between.

V gene TRBV28 combines with J gene TRBJ1-2; D may be TRBD1 (6 bases). This CDR3 is 14 amino acids long. CDR1 and CDR2 (germline): MDHEN, SYDVKM. V lost 2 bases and J lost 6, with 13 bases in between. The CDR3 loop is CASSLEGVRNGYTF. CDR3 nucleotide sequence: TGTGCCAGCAGTTTAGAGGGGGTGCGGAATGGCTACACCTTC.

The chain recombines TRBV28 with TRBJ2-2; TRBD2 aligns across 8 bases. V was pared by 4 bases and J by 3 bases, with 4 bases of the junction left unmatched. The CDR3 extends over 15 amino acids. The germline V gene has CDR1 MDHEN and CDR2 SYDVKM. This CDR3 reads CASSSPGGDTGELFF. As DNA, the CDR3 is TGTGCCAGCAGTTCCCCGGGGGGGGACACCGGGGAGCTGTTTTTT.

This clone showed up just once. V is TRBV30 and J is TRBJ1-3, with D possibly TRBD1 on 5 matching bases. V lost 1 base to trimming and J lost 4 bases, with 14 bases between them. Germline V lookup: CDR1 GTSNPN, CDR2 SVGIG (reference sequence). CDR3 length: 15 amino acids. The CDR3 loop reads CAWSAVRGPGNTIYF. The CDR3 nucleotides read TGTGCCTGGAGTGCGGTGAGGGGCCCCGGAAACACCATATATTTT. Using reference TRBV30 and TRBJ1-3 for the parts outside the CDR3, the full variable domain is SQTIHQWPATLVQPVGSPLSLECTVEGTSNPNLYWYRQAAGRGLQLLFYSVGIGQISSEVPQNLSASRPQDRQFILSSKKLLLSDSGFYLCAWSAVRGPGNTIYFGEGSWLTVV.

This clone was seen just once. The gene calls are TRBV30 and TRBJ1-1, with D hard to call. CDR3 length equals 11 residues. Between the trimmed V and J ends, which lost 3 bases and 5 bases, there was a span of 7 bases. Germline V CDR1 and CDR2: GTSNPN, SVGIG (reference sequence). The CDR3, as DNA: TGTGCCTGGAGCGGATGGACTGAAGCTTTCTTT. Amino acids: CAWSGWTEAFF.

This clone was counted many times. V and J are TRBV7-8 and TRBJ2-7; D is unclear. Trimming removed 4 bases at V and 1 base at J, with 14 bases between. CDR1 SGHVS and CDR2 FQNEAQ come from the germline V gene. The CDR3 extends over 15 amino acids. CDR3 DNA sequence: TGTGCCAGCAGCTATCAGGTTGACTTATCCTACGAGCAGTACTTC. Protein product: CASSYQVDLSYEQYF.

The rearrangement joins TRBV19 to TRBJ1-1; D perhaps matches TRBD1 (5 bases). Trimming took off 7 bases at V and 8 bases at J, with 11 bases between the two ends. The CDR3 is made up of 11 amino acids. Looked up from germline, CDR1 is LNHDA and CDR2 is SQIVND (reference sequence). CDR3 sequence reads: CASIKQAEAFF. The CDR3, as DNA: TGTGCCAGTATTAAACAGGCAGAAGCTTTCTTT.

The V call is TRBV6-4, the J call TRBJ1-1; possibly TRBD1 for D (6 bases). In germline, CDR1 is MRHNA, CDR2 SNTAGT. CDR3 size: 15 residues. Trimming left V 2 bases short and J 1 base short, with 11 bases between. The CDR3 coding sequence is TGTGCCAGCAGTGACGTGGCAGGGGCGAACACTGAAGCTTTCTTT. Translated, it gives CASSDVAGANTEAFF.

The gene calls are TRBV6-1 and TRBJ2-2, with D possibly matching TRBD2 (6 bases). The CDR3 sequence is 17 residues long. Germline V gene data show CDR1 as MNHNS and CDR2 as SASEGT. Trimming took 2 bases from V and 4 from J, leaving 17 bases between them. The CDR3 sequence is CASSERPGLRSTGELFF. The CDR3 DNA follows: TGTGCCAGCAGTGAACGTCCGGGACTTCGGAGCACCGGGGAGCTGTTTTTT.

V and J are TRBV11-2 and TRBJ1-2; 8 nucleotides match TRBD1. Germline-derived CDR1 and CDR2 are SGHAT and FQNNGV. The CDR3 totals 13 residues. Trimming took 5 bases from V and 3 from J; bases not matched to a gene: 2. The CDR3 sequence: CASSRQGYYGYTF. For the CDR3, the DNA is TGTGCCAGCAGCAGACAGGGGTACTATGGCTACACCTTC.

V usage is TRBV27 and J usage is TRBJ2-4; the match to TRBD2 covers 11 bases. The CDR3 contains 20 residues. J was trimmed by 0 bases and V by 6 bases; bases with no gene match: 16. The germline V gene has CDR1 MNHEY and CDR2 SMNVEV (reference sequence). The CDR3 reads CASSRGTGTSGALAKNIQYF. CDR3 DNA: TGTGCCAGCAGCCGAGGGACCGGGACTAGCGGCGCGCTAGCCAAAAACATTCAGTACTTC.

This clone came up once. V and J are TRBV4-1 and TRBJ1-1; D gene unclear. With 0 bases removed from V and 8 bases from J, the gap between germline ends came to 4 bases. CDR3 length equals 11 residues. CDR1 MGHRA and CDR2 YSYEKL come from the germline V gene. The CDR3: CASSQDREAFF. The CDR3 nucleotides read TGCGCCAGCAGCCAAGATCGGGAAGCTTTCTTT.

The CDR3 DNA follows: TGTGCCAGCAGCTTGGGACTAGCGGTCGACAATGAGCAGTTCTTC. Translating it yields CASSLGLAVDNEQFF. The chain carries TRBV7-2 and TRBJ2-1; 11 bases are shared with TRBD2. V shed 3 bases and J 5 bases; nucleotides not matched to a gene: 3. There are 15 residues in the CDR3. CDR1 is SGHTA and CDR2 is FQGNSA in the germline V gene.

The table lists this clone with a count of one. V gene TRBV5-1 combines with J gene TRBJ2-3; TRBD2 aligns across 7 bases. Unmatched junction bases numbered 7, after V lost 0 bases and J lost 3 bases. In germline, CDR1 is SGHRS, CDR2 YFSETQ. The CDR3 has 16 residues. DNA of the CDR3: TGCGCCAGCAGCTTGGCCGGCGGGCGGGGGACAGATACGCAGTATTTT. Amino acids: CASSLAGGRGTDTQYF.

This sequence joins TRBV21-1 and TRBJ1-4. TRBV21-1 is listed as a pseudogene. This CDR3 is built from 13 residues. The CDR3 bases are TGTGCCAGCCCGGCCCTTGGGGATGAAAAACTGTTTTTT. It encodes CASPALGDEKLFF.

Here the CDR3 reads CASSDGDREAFF. The CDR3 DNA follows: TGTGCCAGCAGTGATGGGGACAGAGAAGCTTTCTTT. The chain employs TRBV6-1 and TRBJ1-1; 7 nucleotides align to TRBD1. The CDR3 runs 12 residues. V shed 3 bases, J shed 8 bases, and the junction held 3 bases outside the gene matches. The germline CDR1 and CDR2 sequences are MNHNS and SASEGT.

The V and J genes are TRBV18 and TRBJ1-1; a possible D gene is TRBD1 (5 bases). The CDR3 sequence is 12 residues long. Germline CDR1 is KGHSH and CDR2 is LQKENI. V was trimmed by 4 bases and J by 8 bases, leaving 11 bases between them. This CDR3 reads CASSHMTDEAFF. The CDR3 DNA follows: TGTGCCAGCTCACATATGACAGACGAAGCTTTCTTT.

This clone appeared a few times. The gene calls are TRBV4-1 and TRBJ1-2; 10 bases match TRBD1. The CDR3 is made up of 17 amino acids. Losses at the gene ends were 1 base for V and 2 bases for J; bases not matched to a gene: 7. CDR1 and CDR2 (germline): MGHRA, YSYEKL. The DNA for the CDR3 is TGCGCCAGCAGCCAAGGTCCGGGACAGGGGCAAAACTATGGCTACACCTTC. It yields the protein CASSQGPGQGQNYGYTF.

This clone has just a few counts. J is TRBJ1-1 and V is TRBV5-1; no clear D. The CDR3 has 14 amino acids. Germline V gene data show CDR1 as SGHRS and CDR2 as YFSETQ. V lost 4 bases to trimming and J lost 1 base, with 11 bases between them. CDR3 loop: CASSDQSANTEAFF. CDR3 nucleotide sequence: TGCGCCAGCAGCGATCAGAGCGCGAACACTGAAGCTTTCTTT.

The rearrangement uses TRBV9 and TRBJ2-1; TRBD1 agrees at 10 bases. The germline V gene has CDR1 SGDLS and CDR2 YYNGEE. With 5 bases clipped from V and 8 bases from J, the junction kept 7 bases outside the gene matches. The CDR3 sequence is 14 residues long. The CDR3 DNA sequence: TGTGCCAGCAGGCGGACAGGGGGTAGCGATGAGCAGTTCTTC. Its translation: CASRRTGGSDEQFF.

The chain employs TRBV4-2 and TRBJ1-2; TRBD1 aligns across 8 bases. V was pared by 4 bases and J by 6 bases, with 10 bases of the junction left unmatched. Germline-derived CDR1 and CDR2 are LGHNA and YNFKEQ. CDR3 length: 15 residues. CDR3 DNA: TGTGCCAGCAGCCCGACAGGGGAGTTGGTCGATGGCTACACCTTC. Translation: CASSPTGELVDGYTF.